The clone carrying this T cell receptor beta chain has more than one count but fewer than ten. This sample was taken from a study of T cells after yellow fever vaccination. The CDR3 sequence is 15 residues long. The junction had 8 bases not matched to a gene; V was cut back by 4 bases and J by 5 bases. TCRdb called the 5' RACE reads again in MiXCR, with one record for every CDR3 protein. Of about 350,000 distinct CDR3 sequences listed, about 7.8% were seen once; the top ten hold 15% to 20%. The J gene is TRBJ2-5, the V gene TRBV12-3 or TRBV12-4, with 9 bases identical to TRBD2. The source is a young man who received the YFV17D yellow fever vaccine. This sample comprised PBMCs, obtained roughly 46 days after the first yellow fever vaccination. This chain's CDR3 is CASSSGRGGQETQYF. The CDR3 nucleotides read TGTGCCAGCAGTTCTGGGCGGGGGGGCCAGGAGACCCAGTACTTC.